This T cell receptor (beta chain) is drawn from a study of blood T cell repertoires in COVID-19 (dated by TCRdb to the early 2020s). General notes on the study: Samples covering the acute and convalescent phases of COVID-19 were provided by collaborators in the United States, Italy and Spain. The material from the prospective study consisted of cDNA or gDNA derived from T cells, B-cell-depleted T cells, or PBMCs. HLA class I and class II types, where available, came from metadata supplied by the sample provider rather than from assay-based typing. The repertoires were made available in a free public database intended to serve as a resource for research on the immune response to SARS-CoV-2. Samples were obtained from the ongoing ImmuneRACE study (first 160 participants) and from over a thousand subjects provided by 6 global collaborators. The dataset comprised deeply sampled blood TCRbeta repertoires from subjects exposed to, actively infected with, or recovered from COVID-19. Nearly every sample came with metadata listing a de-identified subject ID, COVID-19 status, age in years and sex.

At one collaborating source in Seattle, patients were enrolled during active infection and were followed longitudinally through the course of disease. Each collaborating institution followed its own protocols to collect whole blood in K2EDTA tubes. For TCRbeta analysis, collaborator samples were shipped as frozen whole blood, as isolated PBMCs, or as DNA extracted from either sample type. The CDR3, from cysteine to phenylalanine, totals 11 residues. The only DNA kept is the CDR3, 33 bases in frame from the first base. Trimming costs V 4 bases and J 9 bases, and their ends lie 8 bases apart. CDR1 and CDR2 are read off the germline V gene as SGHDT and YYEEEE. TCRbeta CDR3 regions were amplified from genomic DNA using the immunoSEQ Assay, a bias-controlled multiplex PCR. Per the source publication's procedure: Within the assay, amplification of reference gene primers was used to estimate how many nucleated cells each sample contained. Sequence reads were collapsed and filtered to measure the absolute abundance of every unique TCRbeta CDR3 rearrangement. Productive Simpson clonality was computed per sample as the square root of Simpson's diversity index over productive rearrangements. Drawn from immuneACCESS, this table holds only the in-frame rearrangements with V and J called that TCRdb kept. Clones are partly lost; checked studies trace under half to an unresolved V gene and leave the rest unexplained. V and J calls and clone size are those listed in that table; D and trimming were worked out from the DNA. Recorded for this sample are approximately 230,000 clones; 88% of them occurred a single time. Of the sample, 6.3% is held by the ten largest clones.

General study outcomes and caveats: The quantity of clinical and demographic metadata differed by source and by participant and was supplied without curation.

On this clone itself: No antigen is known for it. Per-nucleotide qualities are absent, and no much larger clonotype sits a single base away.

The sequence was collected from a woman aged 25 to 39 with COVID-19, enrolled during active disease. The chain is made from TRBV5-6 and TRBJ2-1; TRBD2 is a possible D gene, resting on 5 matching bases. Specimen: peripheral blood. The sequenced DNA is TGTGCCAGCAGCCTGGGAGCTGAGCAGTTCTTC. The resulting protein is CASSLGAEQFF.